This T cell receptor (beta chain) was identified during a study of shared clonotypes between healthy human individuals. TCRdb's copy holds only in-frame clones and misses some; the assay was immunoSEQ multiplex PCR. The table has 2 million to 2.5 million clones, over 85% seen once; the top ten hold under 0.45%. This CDR3 comprises 16 residues. CDR1 is SGHRS, CDR2 YFSETQ, per germline. Losses at the gene ends were 5 bases for V and 3 bases for J; bases not matched to a gene: 14. The donor population consisted of healthy HIV-negative adults with no recent acute infections or vaccinations. CD4+ cells were split into CD45RA+ naive and CD45RA-negative memory subsets.

The sequence derives from a man younger than 30 in good health. Some clones in this sample may be carry-over from other donors' samples. This chain uses TRBV5-1 with TRBJ2-7; 7 nucleotides align to TRBD1. Sequences were obtained from naive CD4+ T cells from PBMCs. The subset here: CD45RA+ positively selected. The CDR3 bases are TGCGCCAGCAGTTTCACAGGGGACGAAGAAGGCTACGAGCAGTACTTC. It codes for CASSFTGDEEGYEQYF.